One and the same sample provided the 6 T cell receptor beta chains below, sequenced in a study of Tregs in tolerant kidney transplant recipients. Sequenced by immunoSEQ multiplex PCR; TCRdb stores in-frame clones only, minus some. Across about 23,000 clones, the top ten clones capture 3.5% to 5% of the sample. The nonmyeloablative bone marrow transplants came from related graft donors, with transient mixed chimerism. The sequencing used CD4+ T cells from blood (PBMCs), collected 6 months after the transplant. These receptors were obtained from a human patient who received a combined kidney and bone marrow transplant. Some T cells here may be from the graft donor.

Here the CDR3 reads CAGGGAGANVLTF. CDR3 bases read: TGTGCCGGAGGCGGGGCTGGGGCCAACGTC. V gene TRBV11-2 combines with J gene TRBJ2-6; tentative D call: TRBD2 (6 bases). The read falls 3 residues short of the CDR3 end, and the missing part is taken from the germline J gene. The germline V and J ends were trimmed by 11 bases and 2 bases, with 10 bases remaining between them. The CDR3 is 13 residues long. CDR1 SGHAT and CDR2 FQNNGV come from the germline V gene. Drawing the rest from reference TRBV11-2 and TRBJ2-6, the complete variable domain is EAGVAQSPRYKIIEKRQSVAFWCNPISGHATLYWYQQILGQGPKLLIQFQNNGVVDDSQLPKDRFSAERLKGVDSTLKIQPAKLEDSAVYLCAGGGAGANVLTFGAGSRLTVL.

Concerning this clone: The CDR3 goes on 3 residues after the read ends, and that part is filled in from the germline J gene. V and J are TRBV28 and TRBJ2-7; TRBD1 aligns across 7 bases. The germline V gene has CDR1 MDHEN and CDR2 SYDVKM. The CDR3 is 13 amino acids. The ends lost 11 bases at V and 4 bases at J; junction bases unmatched: 11. The CDR3 bases that were read are TGTGCCTCTCGAGGGGGCGGAAGGTACGAG. It translates to CASRGGGRYE. The entire CDR3 sequence reads CASRGGGRYEQYF.

Regarding this clone: The read comes to an end 3 residues before the CDR3 does, leaving the germline J gene to fill in the end. V usage is TRBV28 and J usage is TRBJ2-7, with 9 bases identical to TRBD1. V shed 6 bases, J shed 3 bases, and the junction held 9 bases outside the gene matches. This CDR3 is built from 15 residues. CDR1 and CDR2 from the germline V gene are MDHEN and SYDVKM. This chain's CDR3 is CASRSPGQGNYEQYF. The part of the CDR3 DNA that was read is TGTGCCAGCAGATCACCGGGACAGGGTAACTACGAG.

Remarks on this clone: The CDR3 end lies 3 residues beyond the end of the read and is filled in from the germline J gene. V is TRBV2 and J is TRBJ1-4; D might be TRBD1 (5 bases). The germline V and J ends were trimmed by 2 bases and 5 bases, with 12 bases remaining between them. This CDR3 is built from 15 residues. Germline CDR1 reads SNHLY; CDR2 reads FYNNEI. CDR3 protein: CASSEPRARNEKLFF. The DNA read from the CDR3 is TGTGCCAGCAGTGAACCCAGGGCTCGGAATGAAAAA.

As concerns this clone: The read terminates 3 residues before the CDR3 end, so the remaining end is supplied by the germline J gene. The rearrangement links TRBV7-9 to TRBJ2-4; no reliable D call. The germline V gene has CDR1 SEHNR and CDR2 FQNEAQ (reference sequence). There are 12 residues in the CDR3. Trimming took off 4 bases at V and 4 bases at J, with 5 bases between the two ends. The covered CDR3 bases are TGTGCCAGCAGCTCTAGAAAAAACATT. Translation: CASSSRKNI. The full CDR3 protein is CASSSRKNIQYF.

Regarding this clone: The DNA ends 3 residues before the CDR3 does, and the rest of the CDR3 is filled in from the germline J gene. The chain links TRBV2 to TRBJ1-5, with 9 bases fitting TRBD1. The ends lost 5 bases at V and 6 bases at J; junction bases unmatched: 14. The CDR3 has 17 residues. In germline, CDR1 is SNHLY, CDR2 FYNNEI. Incomplete CDR3 DNA: TGTGCCAGCAGTCCTTCGCTACTGAGACAGGGGGGTCAGCCC. It codes for CASSPSLLRQGGQP. The whole CDR3 protein is CASSPSLLRQGGQPQHF.